This T cell receptor beta chain was observed in a study of Ad26.COV2.S vaccination and SARS-CoV-2 variants. Study findings and constraints: Non-spike TCR breadth did not differ much between vaccine and placebo recipients. Compared with placebo recipients, vaccine recipients had higher spike-specific TCR breadth. Substantial breadth was reported for post-vaccination spike-specific CD8+ and CD4+ T cells.

Indicated treatment: about 20 received Ad26.COV2.S at low or high dose, single or two shots; five or six received placebo; per-sample allocation not given. Following the first vaccine or placebo injection, samples were taken on day 63. It was Wuhan-strain SARS-CoV-2 spike that the Ad26 vaccine vector expressed. The CDR3 runs to 14 residues. V shed 3 bases and J shed 6 bases, with 12 bases lying between them. The germline V gene encodes CDR1 MDHEN and CDR2 SYDVKM. As concerns this clone: The antigen is unknown.

The table came from immunoSEQ multiplex PCR; TCRdb's copy has only in-frame clones and leaves some out. The table has about 470,000 clones, 90% seen once. This TCR was recovered from a person between 18 and 65 years old who received the Ad26.COV2.S COVID-19 vaccine or a placebo. Sequencing used peripheral blood, obtained in a trial of Ad26.COV2.S vaccine versus placebo. The chain has TRBV28 and TRBJ2-1, with D unclear. The CDR3 nucleotides read TGTGCCAGCAGTTTCGTCGGTAGGGTCAATGAGCAGTTCTTC. Translating gives CASSFVGRVNEQFF. The variable domain in full, with the rest retrieved from reference TRBV28 and TRBJ2-1, is DVKVTQSSRYLVKRTGEKVFLECVQDMDHENMFWYRQDPGLGLRLIYFSYDVKMKEKGDIPEGYSVSREKKERFSLILESASTNQTSMYLCASSFVGRVNEQFFGPGTRLTVL.